This TCR beta chain is drawn from a study of cytomegalovirus exposure and HLA in healthy donors. A multiplex PCR was run with 60 Vbeta primers and 13 Jbeta primers. The protocol was immunoSEQ multiplex PCR, while the TCRdb copy is restricted to in-frame clones and leaves out a portion. In the table there are some 200,000 clones, approximately 80% of which are singletons. The donors gave bone marrow, and they were healthy. Findings and limits, study-wide: Reports showed the classifier diagnosing cytomegalovirus status with high specificity and sensitivity. Later analysis associated a missense DCLRE1C variant with TCR beta V- and J-gene trimming. Donors belonging to an Asian-associated ancestry cluster reportedly showed fewer N-insertions in productive TCRs than the approximately 670-donor mean, according to what a later analysis found.

CDR3 length: 13 amino acids. The ends lost 6 bases at V and 2 bases at J; junction bases unmatched: 3. The germline V gene encodes CDR1 WNHNN and CDR2 SYGVQD (reference sequence). Details on this clone: Its antigen is not known.

The source material was PBMCs. The chain couples TRBV10-1 to TRBJ1-1; TRBD1 agrees at 7 bases. This TCR came from a man aged 50-60 years in good health and CMV-seronegative. The chain's CDR3 is CASRRDRNTEAFF. The CDR3 bases are TGCGCCAGCAGACGGGACAGAAACACTGAAGCTTTCTTT.